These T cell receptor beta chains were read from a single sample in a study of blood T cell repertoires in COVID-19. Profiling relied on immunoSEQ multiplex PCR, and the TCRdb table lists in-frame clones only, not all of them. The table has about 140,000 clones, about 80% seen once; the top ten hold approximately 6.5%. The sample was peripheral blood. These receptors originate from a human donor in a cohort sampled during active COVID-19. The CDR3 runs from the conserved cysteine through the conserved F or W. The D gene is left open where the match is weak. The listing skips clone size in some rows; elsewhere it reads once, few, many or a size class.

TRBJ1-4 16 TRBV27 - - CASSLRQTATNEKLFF TGTGCCAGCAGTTTAAGACAGACTGCAACTAATGAAAAACTGTTTTTT
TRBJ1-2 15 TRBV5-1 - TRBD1 CASSLEGQGSYGYTF TGCGCCAGCAGCTTGGAAGGACAGGGAAGCTATGGCTACACCTTC
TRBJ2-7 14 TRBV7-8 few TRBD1 CASSPGTAPYEQYF TGTGCCAGCAGCCCAGGGACAGCCCCCTACGAGCAGTACTTC
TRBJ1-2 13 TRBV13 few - CASSLPEPGGYTF TGTGCCAGCAGCTTACCGGAACCGGGGGGCTACACCTTC
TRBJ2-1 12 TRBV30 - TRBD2 CAWSKGLAGKFF TGTGCCTGGAGTAAAGGACTAGCGGGGAAGTTCTTC
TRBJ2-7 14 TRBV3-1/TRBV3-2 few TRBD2 CASSLRGGAYEQYF TGTGCCAGCAGCCTTCGGGGGGGGGCCTACGAGCAGTACTTC
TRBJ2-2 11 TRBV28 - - CASSRSGELFF TGTGCCAGCAGTCGTTCCGGGGAGCTGTTTTTT
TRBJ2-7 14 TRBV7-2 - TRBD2 CASSLAGGGYEQYF TGTGCCAGCAGCTTAGCGGGGGGGGGATACGAGCAGTACTTC
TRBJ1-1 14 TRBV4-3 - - CASSQDLRLTEAFF TGCGCCAGCAGCCAAGACCTCAGGTTAACTGAAGCTTTCTTT
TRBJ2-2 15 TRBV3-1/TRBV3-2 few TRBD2 CASSRLAGNTGELFF TGTGCCAGCAGTCGACTAGCGGGGAACACCGGGGAGCTGTTTTTT
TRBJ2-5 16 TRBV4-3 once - CASSQGPNRGGETQYF TGCGCCAGCAGCCAAGGGCCTAACAGGGGAGGAGAGACCCAGTACTTC
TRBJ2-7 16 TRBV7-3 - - CASSLTTVQGGYEQYF TGTGCCAGCAGCTTAACGACCGTCCAGGGAGGCTACGAGCAGTACTTC
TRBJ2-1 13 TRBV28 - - CATQGGAYNEQFF TGTGCCACCCAAGGGGGGGCTTACAATGAGCAGTTCTTC
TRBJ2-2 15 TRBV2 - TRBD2 CASSSSGGATGELFF TGTGCCAGCAGTTCGAGCGGGGGGGCCACCGGGGAGCTGTTTTTT
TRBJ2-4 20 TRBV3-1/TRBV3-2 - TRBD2 CASSQGRGGANQRPKNIQYF TGTGCCAGCAGCCAAGGCCGCGGGGGGGCCAACCAGAGACCCAAAAACATTCAGTACTTC
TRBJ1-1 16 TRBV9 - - CASSVGKGQWDTEAFF TGTGCCAGCAGCGTAGGAAAGGGGCAATGGGACACTGAAGCTTTCTTT
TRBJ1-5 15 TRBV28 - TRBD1 CASSPTGGLYQPQHF TGTGCCAGCAGTCCCACAGGGGGCTTGTATCAGCCCCAGCATTTT
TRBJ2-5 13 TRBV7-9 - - CASSLGLGETQYF TGTGCCAGCAGCTTAGGACTAGGAGAGACCCAGTACTTC
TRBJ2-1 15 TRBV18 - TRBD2 CASSDRLAGGFEQFF TGTGCCAGCTCAGACCGACTAGCGGGGGGATTTGAGCAGTTCTTC
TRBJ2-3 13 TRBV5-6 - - CASSLATTDTQYF TGTGCCAGCAGCTTGGCTACCACAGATACGCAGTATTTT
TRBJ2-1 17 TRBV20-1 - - CSASGSWGTGVRNEQFF TGCAGTGCTAGTGGCTCTTGGGGAACGGGGGTGCGGAATGAGCAGTTCTTC
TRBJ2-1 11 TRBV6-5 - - CATKGVHEQFF TGTGCCACAAAAGGGGTGCATGAGCAGTTCTTC
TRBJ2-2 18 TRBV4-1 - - CASSQEIQGLGNTGELFF TGCGCCAGCAGCCAAGAAATTCAGGGGCTGGGGAACACCGGGGAGCTGTTTTTT
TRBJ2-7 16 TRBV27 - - CASSLLHGPIPYEQYF TGTGCCAGCAGTTTATTACATGGGCCTATACCCTACGAGCAGTACTTC
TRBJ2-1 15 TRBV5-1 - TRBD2 CASIPLAGDYNEQFF TGCGCCAGCATCCCCCTAGCGGGGGACTACAATGAGCAGTTCTTC
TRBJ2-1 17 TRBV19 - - CASSIDGAGLGRNEQFF TGTGCCAGTAGTATAGATGGGGCGGGGTTGGGAAGAAATGAGCAGTTCTTC
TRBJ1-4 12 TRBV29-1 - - CSVLRGGEKLFF TGCAGCGTCCTTAGGGGGGGAGAAAAACTGTTTTTT
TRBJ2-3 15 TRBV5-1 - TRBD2 CASRLAGDRTDTQYF TGCGCCAGCAGACTAGCGGGGGATCGCACAGATACGCAGTATTTT
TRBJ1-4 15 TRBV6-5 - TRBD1 CASRLTGAPREKLFF TGTGCCAGCAGACTGACAGGGGCGCCGAGGGAAAAACTGTTTTTT
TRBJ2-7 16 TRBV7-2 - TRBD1 CASRPTSGTGFREQYF TGTGCCAGCAGACCAACCTCCGGGACAGGGTTTCGCGAGCAGTACTTC
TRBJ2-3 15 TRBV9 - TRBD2 CASSAERGRTDTQYF TGTGCCAGCAGCGCGGAGCGGGGGCGGACAGATACGCAGTATTTT